The clone carrying this T cell receptor (beta chain) turned up a few times. The antigen remains unidentified. The V and J ends lost 6 bases and 3 bases respectively, with 11 bases between them. Germline V CDR1 and CDR2: MNHNS, SASEGT. This CDR3 spans 14 amino acids. A multiplex PCR was run with 60 Vbeta primers and 13 Jbeta primers. Generated by immunoSEQ multiplex PCR, the TCRdb table keeps only in-frame clones and is missing some. Of roughly 220,000 clones in the sample, approximately 70% were seen once. The data were obtained in a study of cytomegalovirus exposure and HLA in healthy donors. Study observations and caveats: HLA allele associations emerged for under 20,000 TCR beta sequences in a later analysis, at 0.05 false discovery rate. Sequencing depth across donors, presence/absence analyses assumed, was roughly uniform. A later analysis found most CMV-associated TCR beta chains apparently HLA-restricted. Reportedly, HLA-A and HLA-B alleles of most subjects were accurately predicted from TCR beta.

The source material was PBMCs. The sequence was obtained from a middle-aged man in good health and CMV-seropositive. The chain uses TRBV6-1 and TRBJ2-2; D may be TRBD1 (7 bases). The CDR3 DNA reads as TGTGCCAGCAGGATCAGGGGGGACACCGGGGAGCTGTTTTTT. This sequence encodes CASRIRGDTGELFF.